The following is a TCR beta chain sequence with its context. This sample is part of a study of CD8 T cells in Susac syndrome. The sequenced target, TCR beta, came from blood CD8+ and CD4+ T cells. Healthy donors served as the controls. They were matched for age and sex. Bulk CD8+ and CD4+ cells came from magnetic negative isolation; CD8+ TEMRA by FACS. RNA in amounts of roughly 0.5 to 1 ug was reverse transcribed with random hexamers. Amplification of TCR beta CDR3 across 54 Vbeta and 13 Jbeta was performed with immunoSEQ multiplex PCR. TCRdb fed the immunoSEQ multiplex PCR reads into MiXCR, producing one record per CDR3 protein. Here the sample spans 150,000 to 200,000 distinct CDR3 sequences, 80% to 95% being singletons. V shed 4 bases and J shed 3 bases, with 16 bases lying between them. The CDR3 is 16 amino acids. CDR1 and CDR2 from the germline V gene are MNHEY and SVGAGI.

The V call is TRBV6-5, the J call TRBJ1-3; D unclear. The sequenced sample was CD4+ T cells from PBMCs. The TCR was taken from a human donor in good health. In nucleotides, the CDR3 is TGTGCCAGCAGTTTTCGGTTCGGGAGCGATGGAAACACCATATATTTT. As protein: CASSFRFGSDGNTIYF.